This is a list of T cell receptor beta chains from one sample in a study of blood T cell repertoires in COVID-19. The protocol was immunoSEQ multiplex PCR, while the TCRdb copy is restricted to in-frame clones and leaves out a portion. Among about 140,000 clones listed, about 82% were seen once. Sequenced sample: peripheral blood. Source of these receptors: a woman aged 80 or over with active or convalescent COVID-19. Each CDR3 is given with its conserved first and last residue. A D gene is named only where the DNA matches it firmly. Size values are once, few and many counts, or a class for expanded clones, and some rows have none.

clone size | J gene | V gene | D gene | CDR3 protein | CDR3 DNA
once | TRBJ1-2 | TRBV18 | NA | CASSPGGPGYGYTF | TGTGCCAGCTCACCGGGGGGGCCCGGGTATGGCTACACCTTC
NA | TRBJ1-5 | TRBV5-8 | NA | CASSYREQPQHF | TGTGCCAGCAGCTACCGTGAGCAGCCCCAGCATTTT
NA | TRBJ2-7 | TRBV6-5 | NA | CASDDGLSYEQYF | TGTGCCAGCGACGACGGACTCTCCTACGAGCAGTACTTC
NA | TRBJ1-1 | TRBV10-3 | NA | CAISALMNTEAFF | TGTGCCATCAGTGCACTGATGAACACTGAAGCTTTCTTT
NA | TRBJ2-2 | TRBV2 | NA | CASSVQSVGAGELFF | TGTGCCAGCAGTGTGCAGAGCGTCGGTGCCGGGGAGCTGTTTTTT
NA | TRBJ2-5 | TRBV27 | TRBD2 | CASRHQTSGGQETQYF | TGTGCCAGCAGACATCAGACTAGCGGGGGTCAAGAGACCCAGTACTTC
NA | TRBJ1-5 | TRBV18 | NA | CASSATEGVGQPQHF | TGTGCCAGCTCCGCTACAGAAGGGGTGGGTCAGCCCCAGCATTTT
NA | TRBJ1-5 | TRBV19 | NA | CASSPSLIRPQHF | TGTGCCAGTAGTCCCTCGCTAATTCGGCCCCAGCATTTT
once | TRBJ1-2 | TRBV7-2 | NA | CASSPGTGLANYGYTF | TGTGCCAGCAGCCCAGGAACAGGGCTAGCTAACTATGGCTACACCTTC
NA | TRBJ1-6 | TRBV7-3 | TRBD1 | CASSSQGAGQGVSPLHF | TGTGCCAGCAGCTCACAAGGGGCGGGACAGGGTGTTTCACCCCTCCACTTT
NA | TRBJ1-2 | TRBV16 | NA | CASSRTETVNYGYTF | TGTGCCAGCAGTAGGACGGAGACAGTTAACTATGGCTACACCTTC
NA | TRBJ1-2 | TRBV19 | TRBD1 | CASSMGQRYGYTF | TGTGCCAGTAGTATGGGACAGCGATATGGCTACACCTTC
NA | TRBJ2-3 | TRBV6-6 | TRBD2 | CASRRRGGSSTDTQYF | TGTGCCAGCAGGAGGCGGGGGGGGTCTAGCACAGATACGCAGTATTTT
once | TRBJ1-2 | TRBV21-1 | NA | CASSKTGMGNYGYTF | TGTGCCAGCAGCAAGACAGGGATGGGTAACTATGGCTACACCTTC
NA | TRBJ1-1 | TRBV2 | NA | CASTRQETKNTEAFF | TGTGCCAGCACCAGGCAGGAAACAAAGAACACTGAAGCTTTCTTT
NA | TRBJ2-7 | TRBV3-1/TRBV3-2 | TRBD1 | CASTTGGEQYF | TGTGCCAGCACAACAGGGGGCGAGCAGTACTTC
NA | TRBJ2-5 | TRBV6-2/TRBV6-3 | TRBD1 | CASSPFPTGVYVETQYF | TGTGCCAGCAGTCCCTTTCCTACAGGGGTGTACGTGGAGACCCAGTACTTC
NA | TRBJ1-1 | TRBV7-6 | NA | CASSIGGQGNTEAFF | TGTGCCAGCAGCATTGGTGGGCAGGGGAACACTGAAGCTTTCTTT
NA | TRBJ1-3 | TRBV5-1 | NA | CASSLAWRGGNTIYF | TGCGCCAGCAGCTTGGCCTGGCGGGGTGGAAACACCATATATTTT
NA | TRBJ1-1 | TRBV28 | NA | CASSLLGAWGTEAFF | TGTGCCAGCAGTTTATTGGGGGCATGGGGCACTGAAGCTTTCTTT
NA | TRBJ1-6 | TRBV7-9 | TRBD1 | CASSLAGQANSPLHF | TGTGCCAGCAGCTTAGCGGGACAGGCTAATTCACCCCTCCACTTT
NA | TRBJ1-2 | TRBV5-1 | NA | CASATEGFRGYTF | TGCGCCAGCGCGACAGAAGGGTTTCGTGGCTACACCTTC
once | TRBJ2-7 | TRBV3-1/TRBV3-2 | TRBD2 | CASNTQLAGGRAWSYEQYF | TGTGCCAGCAATACCCAGCTAGCGGGGGGGCGGGCATGGTCCTACGAGCAGTACTTC
few | TRBJ1-5 | TRBV5-6 | NA | CASSLRGSNQPQHF | TGTGCCAGCAGCTTACGGGGGAGCAATCAGCCCCAGCATTTT
NA | TRBJ1-2 | TRBV6-5 | TRBD1 | CASRSRTGDGYTF | TGTGCCAGCAGATCCCGGACAGGGGACGGCTACACCTTC
many | TRBJ1-5 | TRBV3-1/TRBV3-2 | NA | CASSQWGDDQPQHF | TGTGCCAGCAGCCAGTGGGGGGATGATCAGCCCCAGCATTTT
NA | TRBJ2-7 | TRBV6-1 | NA | CASSPTGTYEQYF | TGTGCCAGCAGCCCCACAGGGACCTACGAGCAGTACTTC
few | TRBJ2-1 | TRBV5-1 | TRBD2 | CASSLVSSGGDDEQFF | TGCGCCAGCAGCTTGGTCTCCAGCGGGGGGGATGATGAGCAGTTCTTC
NA | TRBJ1-5 | TRBV19 | NA | CASSNRGDGNQPQHF | TGTGCCAGTAGTAACCGGGGTGATGGCAATCAGCCCCAGCATTTT
NA | TRBJ1-1 | TRBV7-9 | NA | CASSLKAMNTEAFF | TGTGCCAGCAGCTTAAAAGCTATGAACACTGAAGCTTTCTTT
NA | TRBJ1-1 | TRBV7-3 | TRBD1 | CASSPGQSTEAFF | TGTGCCAGCAGCCCGGGACAGTCCACTGAAGCTTTCTTT
NA | TRBJ1-1 | TRBV7-2 | TRBD1 | CASSKQGYTEAFF | TGTGCCAGCAGCAAACAGGGGTACACTGAAGCTTTCTTT
NA | TRBJ2-7 | TRBV2 | NA | CASSDYGGSDPYEQYF | TGTGCCAGCAGTGATTATGGAGGGTCTGACCCCTACGAGCAGTACTTC
NA | TRBJ2-1 | TRBV2 | NA | CASSWTVYNEQFF | TGTGCCAGCAGCTGGACAGTCTACAATGAGCAGTTCTTC
once | TRBJ1-1 | TRBV5-1 | TRBD1 | CASSLAQTGMNTEAFF | TGCGCCAGCAGCTTGGCCCAGACAGGGATGAACACTGAAGCTTTCTTT
few | TRBJ1-1 | TRBV9 | NA | CASSVDSGTEAFF | TGTGCCAGCAGCGTGGACTCGGGGACTGAAGCTTTCTTT
NA | TRBJ1-5 | TRBV28 | NA | CASSIGATSTQPQHF | TGTGCCAGCAGTATCGGAGCGACCTCCACTCAGCCCCAGCATTTT
once | TRBJ2-1 | TRBV5-1 | TRBD2 | CASSLVPSGGDNEQFF | TGCGCCAGCAGCTTGGTCCCTAGCGGGGGGGACAATGAGCAGTTCTTC
NA | TRBJ2-5 | TRBV4-3 | NA | CASSPSGEPQETQYF | TGCGCCAGCAGCCCCAGCGGTGAACCACAAGAGACCCAGTACTTC
NA | TRBJ2-7 | TRBV3-1/TRBV3-2 | TRBD2 | CASSPRPPTSGGSYEQYF | TGTGCCAGCAGCCCCCGGCCCCCGACTAGCGGGGGTTCCTACGAGCAGTACTTC
once | TRBJ2-1 | TRBV19 | NA | CASNQRTKKNEQFF | TGTGCCAGTAATCAAAGGACAAAAAAAAATGAGCAGTTCTTC
NA | TRBJ1-1 | TRBV19 | TRBD1 | CASRVQGAMTEAFF | TGTGCCAGTCGGGTACAGGGGGCGATGACTGAAGCTTTCTTT
NA | TRBJ2-1 | TRBV15 | TRBD1 | CATSSDRGRPQFF | TGTGCCACCAGCAGTGACAGGGGGCGGCCTCAGTTCTTC
NA | TRBJ1-4 | TRBV7-9 | TRBD1 | CASSLRTGEKLFF | TGTGCCAGCAGCCTAAGGACAGGGGAAAAACTGTTTTTT
NA | TRBJ2-7 | TRBV6-1 | TRBD2 | CASSEERGVTYEQYF | TGTGCCAGCAGTGAGGAGCGGGGGGTCACCTACGAGCAGTACTTC
NA | TRBJ1-5 | TRBV30 | TRBD1 | CAWNPGQGFVQPQHF | TGTGCCTGGAACCCGGGACAGGGATTTGTTCAGCCCCAGCATTTT
few | TRBJ1-2 | TRBV2 | NA | CASSVSLGYTF | TGTGCCAGCAGTGTCAGTTTGGGCTACACCTTC
NA | TRBJ1-2 | TRBV30 | NA | CAWSAIRVNYGYTF | TGTGCCTGGAGTGCCATCCGCGTTAACTATGGCTACACCTTC
few | TRBJ1-1 | TRBV28 | NA | CASSFLQGEAFF | TGTGCCAGCAGTTTCCTACAGGGTGAAGCTTTCTTT
NA | TRBJ1-2 | TRBV2 | NA | CASSRDKGITNYGYTF | TGTGCCAGCAGCCGGGACAAAGGAATAACTAACTATGGCTACACCTTC
NA | TRBJ1-1 | TRBV10-1 | NA | CASSDKPNTEAFF | TGCGCCAGCAGTGACAAGCCGAACACTGAAGCTTTCTTT
NA | TRBJ1-5 | TRBV18 | NA | CASSPTQGRYQPQHF | TGTGCCAGCTCACCAACCCAGGGGCGGTATCAGCCCCAGCATTTT